A single T cell receptor (beta chain) is shown here with its context. Antigen unknown. The sample originates from a study of graft-versus-host responses after intestinal transplantation. Study-wide context: Recipients got multivisceral, liver-intestinal, or isolated intestinal transplants. For two to four years after anti-thymocyte globulin induction, all recipients took tacrolimus and steroids.

Broader study findings: GvH clones detected in recipient marrow included some appearing first in ileum or blood. High graft-versus-host to host-versus-graft clonal ratios were seen in allografts of patients with graft-donor T cell macrochimerism.

Germline V CDR1 and CDR2: SGHTA, FQGNSA. Deletions cut 4 bases from V and 1 base from J, with 14 bases between. This CDR3 contains 16 residues. Repertoires were generated with immunoSEQ multiplex PCR, while TCRdb's copy carries only in-frame clones and drops some. Among roughly 50,000 clones listed, roughly nine tenths were seen once. The material sequenced was PBMCs, taken 650 to 670 days after intestinal transplant. The chain combines TRBV7-2 with TRBJ2-1; no definite D call. The receptor was derived from a human patient who received an intestinal transplant, so some T cells may come from the graft donor. In DNA, the CDR3 is TGTGCCAGCAGCTCCCTCCTGGACCTTTCCTACAATGAGCAGTTCTTC. This translates into CASSSLLDLSYNEQFF.